This T cell receptor (beta chain) is from a study of blood T cells in healthy people across ages. For the study at large: In model experiments, template switching was able to capture about one barcoded beta molecule for every two T cells that were present. Study observations and caveats: Naive T cell percentage by flow cytometry tracked strongly with beta diversity. Measured against age, TCR beta diversity per million T cells decreased in a roughly linear manner.

There are 12 residues in the CDR3. Germline-derived CDR1 and CDR2 are MNHNY and SVGAGI (reference sequence). Trimming took 7 bases from V and 5 from J, leaving 11 bases between them. On this clonotype: Its specificity is unknown.

It was with a sample-barcoded 5' primer and a J-beta primer mix that a second PCR of roughly 7 to 12 cycles was run. Unique molecular identifiers of 12 random nucleotides labeled each cDNA. TCRdb passed the 5' RACE reads through MiXCR, listing each CDR3 protein once. The sample carries approximately 730,000 distinct CDR3 sequences, 50% to 65% recorded once. The material sequenced was blood. The TCR was taken from a man older than 75 in good health. This rearrangement joins TRBV6-6 to TRBJ1-2; D gene uncertain. This CDR3 is CASIAGAYGYTF. As DNA, the CDR3 is TGTGCCAGCATAGCAGGAGCTTATGGCTACACCTTC.